One sample yielded the 3 T cell receptor beta chains listed below, sequenced in a study of control samples from healthy donors and cancer patients (dated by TCRdb to the early 2020s). The library was obtained by the immunoSEQ multiplex PCR assay. TCRdb mirrors the immuneACCESS table, restricted to in-frame sequences. Some clones are absent from its copies; in checked studies, under half trace to an unresolved V gene, and the reason for the others is unknown. The sample profile shows 150,000 or so clones; roughly 94% of them were found once. In total, the top ten clones hold about 5.2% of the sample. The specimen sequenced was blood. These receptor sequences come from a man between 40 and 49 years old in good health.

The rearrangement links TRBV6-5 to TRBJ1-4; D uncertain. The CDR3 is 13 amino acids. The V end was cut by 6 bases, the J end by 5 bases, with 10 bases between. CDR1 and CDR2 (germline): MNHEY, SVGAGI. CDR3 loop: CASRSHGNEKLFF. CDR3 nucleotides: TGTGCCAGCAGGAGCCACGGGAATGAAAAACTGTTTTTT.

V is TRBV14 and J is TRBJ2-3, with TRBD2 matching over 13 bases. The ends lost 0 bases at V and 2 bases at J; junction bases unmatched: 11. CDR3 length: 20 residues. From germline, CDR1 is SGHDN and CDR2 FVKESK. This CDR3 is CASSQEPGTSGAFNTDTQYF. For the CDR3, the DNA is TGTGCCAGCAGCCAAGAACCCGGGACTAGCGGGGCTTTTAACACAGATACGCAGTATTTT.

The chain couples TRBV5-4 to TRBJ2-3; TRBD1 aligns across 10 bases. Trimming took 0 bases from V and 2 from J; bases not matched to a gene: 12. CDR1 and CDR2 (germline): SGHNT, YYREEE (reference sequence). The CDR3 is 19 residues long. Written as DNA, the CDR3 is TGTGCCAGCAGCTTGGACGGGACAGGGGCCCTGATCGACACAGATACGCAGTATTTT. Protein product: CASSLDGTGALIDTDTQYF. Full variable domain (rest looked up from reference TRBV5-4 and TRBJ2-3): ETGVTQSPTHLIKTRGQQVTLRCSSQSGHNTVSWYQQALGQGPQFIFQYYREEENGRGNFPPRFSGLQFPNYSSELNVNALELDDSALYLCASSLDGTGALIDTDTQYFGPGTRLTVL.